This T cell receptor beta chain was sequenced for a study of cytomegalovirus exposure and HLA in healthy donors. Study observations and caveats: Follow-up analysis later connected one missense variant in DCLRE1C with trimming of TCR beta V- and J-genes. Investigators reported 150 to 200 TCR beta chains as tied to cytomegalovirus. A later look showed TCR association rates differing by HLA locus, highest for DRB1 and lowest for HLA-C.

Researchers ran the PCR with 60 Vbeta and 13 Jbeta primers. Assay: immunoSEQ multiplex PCR; the TCRdb copy retains only in-frame clones and omits some. Seen here are roughly 100,000 clones, about four fifths observed once, and the top ten hold approximately 2%. This CDR3 contains 16 residues. Trimming cost V 4 bases and J 4 bases; bases outside gene matches: 8. CDR1 is SGDLS and CDR2 is YYNGEE in the germline V gene. As for this clone: Its antigen is not identified.

The donors comprised healthy bone marrow donors. This clonotype was sampled from a man in his thirties or forties in good health and CMV-seronegative. Sequenced material: PBMCs. The chain combines TRBV9 with TRBJ2-1, with TRBD2 identical over 10 bases. CDR3 sequence: CASSLRIAGGYNEQFF. The CDR3 DNA is TGTGCCAGCAGCCTCCGTATAGCGGGGGGATACAATGAGCAGTTCTTC.